The 3 T cell receptor beta chains reported below all come from one sample, sequenced in a study of T cell responses to AZD1222 COVID-19 vaccine. Produced via immunoSEQ multiplex PCR; TCRdb's table is partial and in-frame only. This table has about 190,000 clones, around nine tenths appearing once. The sample was peripheral blood, taken 28 days after the second dose of the MenACWY control vaccine. These receptors originate from an adult who received the MenACWY meningococcal vaccine as a control.

The V gene is TRBV9, the J gene TRBJ1-1; D possibly corresponds to TRBD1 (5 bases). Deletions cut 3 bases from V and 0 bases from J, with 18 bases between. The CDR3 is made up of 17 amino acids. Germline V gene lookup returns CDR1 SGDLS and CDR2 YYNGEE. The CDR3 nucleotides read TGTGCCAGCAGCGCAAGAGAGGGGTACTCGATGAACACTGAAGCTTTCTTT. Amino acids: CASSAREGYSMNTEAFF.

The chain joins TRBV6-5 to TRBJ1-2; D call uncertain. The length of the CDR3 is 12 residues. Germline V gene lookup returns CDR1 MNHEY and CDR2 SVGAGI. V lost 2 bases, J lost 4 bases, and 5 bases lay in between. The DNA of the CDR3 is TGTGCCAGCAGTTACGTTGGCTATGGCTACACCTTC. It is translated as CASSYVGYGYTF.

V is TRBV5-1 and J is TRBJ2-4; TRBD2 is a possible D gene (6 bases). V lost 0 bases, J lost 7 bases, and 20 bases lay in between. Germline V gene lookup returns CDR1 SGHRS and CDR2 YFSETQ. This CDR3 is built from 17 residues. The CDR3 DNA sequence: TGCGCCAGCAGCTTGGAAGCGCTGACCCGGGGGTTTAACATTCAGTACTTC. Its translation is CASSLEALTRGFNIQYF.